A selection of T cell receptor beta chains follows, all from one sample in a study of cytomegalovirus exposure and HLA in healthy donors. Sequencing used immunoSEQ multiplex PCR; TCRdb keeps in-frame clones, though not all of them. The table shows roughly 70,000 clones, with 94% occurring only once. The sample comprised PBMCs. The source of these receptors is a man between 18 and 29 years old in good health and CMV-seropositive. CDR3s include the opening cysteine and the closing phenylalanine or tryptophan. D genes are given only for firm matches. Size is omitted from some rows. Given values are once, few, many or a class for expanded clones.

v_call	j_call	d_call	clone_size	cdr3_nt	cdr3_aa
TRBV5-1	TRBJ2-3	TRBD2	.	TGCGCCAGCAGCTCTGGACTTCGGGGGGTGGATACGCAGTATTTT	CASSSGLRGVDTQYF
TRBV14	TRBJ1-5	.	.	TGTGCCAGCAGCTCAAATAGCAATCAGCCCCAGCATTTT	CASSSNSNQPQHF
TRBV27	TRBJ2-2	TRBD1	.	TGTGCCAGCAGTTTAATGGGACAGGCTGCCGGGGAGCTGTTTTTT	CASSLMGQAAGELFF
TRBV19	TRBJ2-7	TRBD2	.	TGTGCCAGTAGTATAGGAGGGAGGGCCTCCTACGAGCAGTACTTC	CASSIGGRASYEQYF
TRBV28	TRBJ2-4	.	.	TGTGCCAGCAGTACCCCCTCGACAGGAACTAAAAACATTCAGTACTTC	CASSTPSTGTKNIQYF
TRBV15	TRBJ1-5	.	.	TGTGCCACCAGCAGAGACGGGGAGAGCAATCAGCCCCAGCATTTT	CATSRDGESNQPQHF
TRBV6-5	TRBJ2-2	.	.	TGTGCCAGCGTGGGGGGACTTCCGAGCACCGGGGAGCTGTTTTTT	CASVGGLPSTGELFF
TRBV4-1	TRBJ2-7	TRBD1	once	TGCGCCAGCGGAGGGGACAGGGGGGACGAGCAGTACTTC	CASGGDRGDEQYF
TRBV6-1	TRBJ1-1	.	.	TGTGCCAGCAGTGAAGAGGACCCGACAGCTGCTTTCTTT	CASSEEDPTAAFF
TRBV7-8	TRBJ2-1	.	.	TGTGCCAGCAGCTTATTTGTAGGGGGTGTATACAATGAGCAGTTCTTC	CASSLFVGGVYNEQFF
TRBV4-2	TRBJ2-1	.	.	TGTGCCAGCAAACCGGAGGGACCCTACAATGAGCAGTTCTTC	CASKPEGPYNEQFF
TRBV28	TRBJ2-7	TRBD2	.	TGTGCCAGCAGTCCCCGGACTAGCGGTAGCTCCTACGAGCAGTACTTC	CASSPRTSGSSYEQYF
TRBV6-5	TRBJ1-2	TRBD1	.	TGTGCCAGCAGCCGACAGGGCAAAGGTGGCTACACCTTC	CASSRQGKGGYTF
TRBV9	TRBJ1-2	TRBD1	.	TGTGCCAGCAGCGGATCCGGGACAGGAATCTATGGCTACACCTTC	CASSGSGTGIYGYTF
TRBV6-5	TRBJ1-4	.	.	TGTGCCAGCAGGGAGAGCGGGACGGCCTCCCAGAAACTGTTTTTT	CASRESGTASQKLFF
TRBV6-1	TRBJ1-3	.	.	TGTGCCAGCATCTCAACAATTAAGGGGAACACCATATATTTT	CASISTIKGNTIYF
TRBV5-1	TRBJ2-5	.	.	TGCGCCAGCAGCGGGGGGTGGGCAGAAGAGACCCAGTACTTC	CASSGGWAEETQYF
TRBV5-4	TRBJ1-1	.	.	TGTGCCAGCAGCTTGGGGCAGCGACTGAACACTGAAGCTTTCTTT	CASSLGQRLNTEAFF
TRBV29-1	TRBJ2-7	.	.	TGCAGCGTTCAGGGGACCTTAAGTCTACCCGAGCAGTACTTC	CSVQGTLSLPEQYF
TRBV6-1	TRBJ1-4	.	.	TGTGCCAGCAGTGAGCCGCAGGGTTGGTTTTTT	CASSEPQGWFF
TRBV27	TRBJ2-3	TRBD2	.	TGTGCCAGCAGTTTACTAGCGGGAGGGGTCCAGGATACGCAGTATTTT	CASSLLAGGVQDTQYF
TRBV18	TRBJ1-4	.	once	TGTGCCAGCTCACCACCTTCGGAGTCAAACGAAAAACTGTTTTTT	CASSPPSESNEKLFF
TRBV28	TRBJ2-7	.	.	TGTGCCAGCAGTTTAAGTCAGTCCTACGAGCAGTACTTC	CASSLSQSYEQYF
TRBV5-1	TRBJ2-3	.	.	TGCGCCAGCAGCCTCCCACTAGACGCGGGCACAGATACGCAGTATTTT	CASSLPLDAGTDTQYF
TRBV18	TRBJ2-3	TRBD2	.	TGTGCCAGCTCATCGATCCAGGGCCTATGGACGAACCTAGCGGGAGTTGACACAGATACGCAGTATTTT	CASSSIQGLWTNLAGVDTDTQYF
TRBV9	TRBJ1-1	TRBD1	.	TGTGCCAGCAGCGGTCCAGGGGGCACTGAAGCTTTCTTT	CASSGPGGTEAFF
TRBV5-1	TRBJ2-1	TRBD2	.	TGCGCCAGCAGCTTTTCACTCCGGACTAGCGGCCTCAATGAGCAGTTCTTC	CASSFSLRTSGLNEQFF
TRBV18	TRBJ2-3	TRBD1	.	TGTGCCAGCTCACCAAAACAGGGGTTTAGCACAGATACGCAGTATTTT	CASSPKQGFSTDTQYF
TRBV5-6	TRBJ2-7	TRBD1	few	TGTGCCAGCAGTCCCGGGACAGGGGGAATCTACGAGCAGTACTTC	CASSPGTGGIYEQYF
TRBV18	TRBJ1-5	.	.	TGTGCCAGCTCAAATTCAGGGGCTAGCAATCAGCCCCAGCATTTT	CASSNSGASNQPQHF
TRBV10-2	TRBJ1-1	.	.	TGCGCCAGCAGCGAAACTAGGGTTACCACTGAAGCTTTCTTT	CASSETRVTTEAFF
TRBV6-1	TRBJ2-5	.	once	TGTGCCAGCAGCCCCTCGTCCCGGGGAACCCAGTACTTC	CASSPSSRGTQYF
TRBV19	TRBJ1-2	.	.	TGTGCCAGTAAGGGGTTGGACTATGGCTACACCTTC	CASKGLDYGYTF
TRBV25-1	TRBJ2-3	.	.	TGTGCCAGCAGTGGGGGACTCGACATCACAGATACGCAGTATTTT	CASSGGLDITDTQYF
TRBV2	TRBJ2-1	.	.	TGTGCCAGCGTGAACAGGGCTGAAAAACGTAGTGAGCAGTTCTTC	CASVNRAEKRSEQFF
TRBV9	TRBJ2-1	TRBD2	.	TGTGCCAGCAGCGTAGGGGTACTAGCGGGAGGTGATGAGCAGTTCTTC	CASSVGVLAGGDEQFF
TRBV27	TRBJ2-1	TRBD2	.	TGTGCCAGCAGGGAGACTAGCTACCCGTCGTCGGAGCAGTTCTTC	CASRETSYPSSEQFF
TRBV11-2	TRBJ2-7	.	.	TGTGCCAGCAGCCCTTCTTCCGCGTCCTACGAGCAGTACTTC	CASSPSSASYEQYF
TRBV6-1	TRBJ1-5	.	.	TGTGCCAGCAGTGAAGTCCCAGGGCCCCGTCAGCCCCAGCATTTT	CASSEVPGPRQPQHF
TRBV30	TRBJ1-5	.	.	TGTGCCTGGAGTTCCTGGAAGGGAGGACATCAGCCCCAGCATTTT	CAWSSWKGGHQPQHF
TRBV7-6	TRBJ2-3	.	.	TGTGCCAGCAGCTTAGGGAGTCCCCCAGATACGCAGTATTTT	CASSLGSPPDTQYF
TRBV27	TRBJ2-1	TRBD2	.	TGTGCCAGCAGCAAGACTAGCGGTACGCAGTTCTTC	CASSKTSGTQFF
TRBV21-1	TRBJ1-3	.	few	TGTGCCAGCAGCAACATATGGGACAAATCATGTGGGACGAGCTCTGGAAACACCATATATTTT	CASSNIWDKSCGTSSGNTIYF
TRBV7-6	TRBJ1-1	.	.	TGTGCCAGCAGCTTGCCCGGGACAGAAGCTTTCTTT	CASSLPGTEAFF
TRBV4-2	TRBJ2-1	TRBD2	.	TGTGCCAGCAGCCGCCTCTCCCGACTAGCGGGAGAAGGCGGCTACAATGAGCAGTTCTTC	CASSRLSRLAGEGGYNEQFF
TRBV5-4	TRBJ2-3	TRBD2	.	TGTGCCAGCAGCGCGGGACTAGCGGGACCCACAGATACGCAGTATTTT	CASSAGLAGPTDTQYF
TRBV30	TRBJ2-7	TRBD1	.	TGTGCCTGGCTTAAGACAGGGGGTACGGGCGAGCAGTACTTC	CAWLKTGGTGEQYF
TRBV9	TRBJ1-4	TRBD1	.	TGTGCCAGCAGCGCCCGGACAGGGGGAGAAAATGAAAAACTGTTTTTT	CASSARTGGENEKLFF
TRBV15	TRBJ2-1	.	.	TGTGCCACCACCTTCGTGGGAGCTGATCCCAATGAGCAGTTCTTC	CATTFVGADPNEQFF
TRBV5-4	TRBJ2-1	TRBD2	.	TGTGCCAGCAGCTCACAAGCGGGGTTTCTCAATGAGCAGTTCTTC	CASSSQAGFLNEQFF
TRBV7-9	TRBJ2-7	.	.	TGTGCCAGCAGCTCACAGGGCTACGAGCAGTACTTC	CASSSQGYEQYF
TRBV10-3	TRBJ1-2	.	.	TGTGCCATCAGGCCGGGGGGAGCTTATGGCTACACCTTC	CAIRPGGAYGYTF
TRBV28	TRBJ2-7	.	.	TGTGCCAGCATTAGACAGGACTCGACCTACGAGCAGTACTTC	CASIRQDSTYEQYF
TRBV5-5	TRBJ1-5	.	.	TGTGCCAGCAGCTTCACACCCGCCAGGGGCTTTGATCAGCCCCAGCATTTT	CASSFTPARGFDQPQHF
TRBV6-6	TRBJ2-1	TRBD1	.	TGTGCCAGCATCCTGGACAGGGGGCGGGATGAGCAGTTCTTC	CASILDRGRDEQFF